These T cell receptor beta chains were read from a single sample in a study of CD8+ T cells in alopecia areata. Here immunoSEQ multiplex PCR was the method, and the copy in TCRdb shows in-frame clones only, minus some. The sample lists 95,000 to 110,000 clones, 45% to 60% seen once, with about 9% in the top ten. The sequenced material came from CD4+ T cells sorted from blood. These receptors all stem from a human donor in good health. Each CDR3 is given with its conserved first and last residue. Each record gives: clone size, D gene, V gene, J gene, CDR3 length, CDR3 DNA, CDR3 protein. The D gene is left open where the match is weak. Not every row has a clone size; where given, it reads once, few, many or a size class.

>NA|TRBD2|TRBV4-3|TRBJ2-2|17
TGCGCCAGCAGCCAAGGTCCTAGCGGGGGTTACACCGGGGAGCTGTTTTTT
CASSQGPSGGYTGELFF
>few|NA|TRBV15|TRBJ2-3|12
TGTGCCACCAGCAGGTACACAGATACGCAGTATTTT
CATSRYTDTQYF
>few|NA|TRBV5-1|TRBJ1-3|15
TGCGCCAGCAGCTTGGTGCGGGGGCCTGGAAACACCATATATTTT
CASSLVRGPGNTIYF
>NA|NA|TRBV30|TRBJ2-7|15
TGTGCCTGGAGTCTTAGGGCGGTGAGCGCCTACGAGCAGTACTTC
CAWSLRAVSAYEQYF
>NA|NA|TRBV9|TRBJ1-2|13
TGTGCCAGCAGCTCATACAGCAACTATGGCTACACCTTC
CASSSYSNYGYTF
>NA|TRBD1|TRBV6-6|TRBJ2-7|14
TGTGCCAGCAGTGGGGGACAGGCACCCTACGAGCAGTACTTC
CASSGGQAPYEQYF
>NA|NA|TRBV7-8|TRBJ2-7|14
TGTGCCAGCACCTCCCGGGGGGCGGGTGGCGAGCAGTACTTC
CASTSRGAGGEQYF
>once|NA|TRBV30|TRBJ2-2|13
TGTGCCTGGAGTGGAGGGGTTACCGGGGAGCTGTTTTTT
CAWSGGVTGELFF
>few|NA|TRBV5-3|TRBJ2-1|16
TGTGCCAGAAGCTTGGTTTGGCCGTCAGGATACAATGAGCAGTTCTTC
CARSLVWPSGYNEQFF
>NA|NA|TRBV7-2|TRBJ1-6|15
TGTGCCAGCAGTAAACAACATGGAGATAATTCACCCCTCCACTTT
CASSKQHGDNSPLHF
>NA|NA|TRBV7-9|TRBJ1-6|15
TGTGCCAGCAGCATACTCCGGGACCAAAATTCACCCCTCCACTTT
CASSILRDQNSPLHF
>few|TRBD2|TRBV7-2|TRBJ2-3|12
TGTGCCAGCTCGGGACTAGCGGATACGCAGTATTTT
CASSGLADTQYF
>NA|TRBD1|TRBV28|TRBJ2-7|15
TGTGCCAGCAGAGCACCCGGGACAGACTACTACGAGCAGTACTTC
CASRAPGTDYYEQYF
>few|NA|TRBV30|TRBJ2-5|13
TGTGCCTGGGGAAAGGGGGGTTGGGAGACCCAGTACTTC
CAWGKGGWETQYF
>few|NA|TRBV5-6|TRBJ2-7|16
TGTGCCAGCAGCTTTGGGCCCTCTCGGAGGTCCTACGAGCAGTACTTC
CASSFGPSRRSYEQYF
>NA|NA|TRBV9|TRBJ2-7|13
TGTGCCAGCAGCGGACAGGCTGCCTACGAGCAGTACTTC
CASSGQAAYEQYF
>many|NA|TRBV7-2|TRBJ1-2|12
TGTGCCAGCAGCTTATACGAGGGCCGCTACACCTTC
CASSLYEGRYTF
>NA|NA|TRBV5-1|TRBJ1-1|15
TGCGCCAGCAGCTTGGGGGACGGTGCGAACACTGAAGCTTTCTTT
CASSLGDGANTEAFF
>NA|TRBD1|TRBV19|TRBJ1-5|16
TGTGCCAGTAGTATAACCACAGGGGGACGGAATCAGCCCCAGCATTTT
CASSITTGGRNQPQHF
>few|NA|TRBV28|TRBJ1-4|14
TGTGCCAGCAGTTCATCGACAGTTACTGAAAAACTGTTTTTT
CASSSSTVTEKLFF
>NA|TRBD1|TRBV5-1|TRBJ2-3|16
TGCGCCAGCAGCTTGGCCGGGACAGGGTTGGGGGATACGCAGTATTTT
CASSLAGTGLGDTQYF
>NA|NA|TRBV7-2|TRBJ2-5|13
TGTGCCAGCAGCTTAGGGGACCAGGAGACCCAGTACTTC
CASSLGDQETQYF
>NA|TRBD2|TRBV7-2|TRBJ2-1|16
TGTGCCAGCAGCTTACGGCTAGCGGGGGTCTACAATGAGCAGTTCTTC
CASSLRLAGVYNEQFF
>NA|TRBD1|TRBV30|TRBJ1-6|14
TGTGCCTGGAGTAGTGGGACAGGACTCTCCCCCCTCCACTTT
CAWSSGTGLSPLHF
>few|NA|TRBV7-3|TRBJ1-6|12
TGTGCCTACGGTGAGGGTTGGACACCCCTCCACTTT
CAYGEGWTPLHF
>NA|NA|TRBV29-1|TRBJ2-5|10
TGCAGCGTTAGGGAAGAGACCCAGTACTTC
CSVREETQYF
>few|TRBD2|TRBV11-2|TRBJ2-3|16
TGTGCCAGCAGCTTACGACTAGCGAAGGTGACAGATACGCAGTATTTT
CASSLRLAKVTDTQYF
>NA|TRBD2|TRBV4-2|TRBJ2-5|15
TGTGCCAGCAGCCGAAGCGGGGGAGACCAAGAGACCCAGTACTTC
CASSRSGGDQETQYF
>NA|TRBD1|TRBV5-1|TRBJ1-5|15
TGCGCCAGCAGCCGGACAGGGGAGGGCAATCAGCCCCAGCATTTT
CASSRTGEGNQPQHF